Listed below are T cell receptor beta chains from one sample, sequenced in a study of control samples from healthy donors and cancer patients. TCRdb's table, derived via immunoSEQ multiplex PCR, lists solely in-frame clones and lacks some. The sample lists about 85,000 clones; around nine tenths were seen once. Source material: blood. These receptors all stem from a woman in her fifties or sixties in good health. Each CDR3 is given with its conserved first and last residue. The order of the fields is D gene, clone size, J gene, CDR3 length, V gene, CDR3 DNA, CDR3 protein. A D gene is named only where the DNA matches it firmly. Clone sizes are given selectively: once, few, many, or a class where the clone is expanded.

>NA|once|TRBJ2-3|15|TRBV7-6
TGTGCCAGCAGCTTCCGTCCAGGGAGGACAGATACGCAGTATTTT
CASSFRPGRTDTQYF
>TRBD2|once|TRBJ2-7|12|TRBV2
TGTGCCAGCAGGGGACTAGCTTACGAGCAGTACTTC
CASRGLAYEQYF
>NA|NA|TRBJ1-3|16|TRBV18
TGTGCCAGCTCACCACCCTCGGGGATTCTTGGAAACACCATATATTTT
CASSPPSGILGNTIYF
>TRBD1|once|TRBJ1-1|15|TRBV28
TGTGCCAGCAGTCCACAGGGGGCGCGGGTCGCTGAAGCTTTCTTT
CASSPQGARVAEAFF
>NA|NA|TRBJ2-7|13|TRBV6-4
TGTGCCAGCAGTGAATGGCAGGGAGGCGAGCAGTACTTC
CASSEWQGGEQYF
>TRBD1|NA|TRBJ2-3|14|TRBV27
TGTGCCAGCAGTTTAGGGCAGGGGGCAGATACGCAGTATTTT
CASSLGQGADTQYF
>NA|NA|TRBJ2-2|15|TRBV15
TGTGCCACCAGCAGAGGAGGGGCCGGGACCGGGGAGCTGTTTTTT
CATSRGGAGTGELFF
>NA|NA|TRBJ1-2|15|TRBV5-1
TGCGCCAGCAGTATAATGCCGGCAGCTAACTATGGCTACACCTTC
CASSIMPAANYGYTF
>NA|NA|TRBJ2-5|14|TRBV7-2
TGTGCCAGCAGCTTCTCGCAGGGAGGAGAGACCCAGTACTTC
CASSFSQGGETQYF
>TRBD2|NA|TRBJ2-3|15|TRBV18
TGTGCCAGCTCAGTGCTAGCGGCAGATACAGATACGCAGTATTTT
CASSVLAADTDTQYF
>NA|NA|TRBJ1-1|13|TRBV7-2
TGTGCCAGCAGCGGAGACAGGAACACTGAAGCTTTCTTT
CASSGDRNTEAFF
>NA|NA|TRBJ1-1|12|TRBV19
TGTGCCAGTAGCTGGGGAAACACTGAAGCTTTCTTT
CASSWGNTEAFF
>NA|NA|TRBJ1-1|16|TRBV10-2
TGCGCCAGCAGTGAGTGGACAGATCGAGGGGTCACTGAAGCTTTCTTT
CASSEWTDRGVTEAFF
>TRBD1|NA|TRBJ1-2|19|TRBV11-2
TGTGCCAGCAGCTTAGATCGGGACAGGGGCTACCCCCTTGGCTATGGCTACACCTTC
CASSLDRDRGYPLGYGYTF
>NA|NA|TRBJ2-1|14|TRBV3-1/TRBV3-2
TGTGCCAGCAGCCAAGGGCGGGTGTCCCATGAGCAGTTCTTC
CASSQGRVSHEQFF
>TRBD1|NA|TRBJ1-2|13|TRBV19
TGTGCCAGTAGTAGAGCCAGGGGGTATGGCTACACCTTC
CASSRARGYGYTF
>TRBD1|once|TRBJ2-1|16|TRBV4-1
TGCGCCAGCAGCCAGGATGACAGGGGTTCCTACAATGAGCAGTTCTTC
CASSQDDRGSYNEQFF
>TRBD2|NA|TRBJ2-7|15|TRBV7-2
TGTGCCAGCAGCAAAGGGACTAGCGGGATCTACGAGCAGTACTTC
CASSKGTSGIYEQYF
>NA|few|TRBJ1-5|14|TRBV6-2/TRBV6-3
TGTGCCAGCAGTTACGTCCATACCAATCAGCCCCAGCATTTT
CASSYVHTNQPQHF
>TRBD1|NA|TRBJ1-2|15|TRBV7-8
TGTGCCAGCAGCCCGTATAGGGGGACAGCGTATGGCTACACCTTC
CASSPYRGTAYGYTF
>TRBD1|NA|TRBJ1-2|14|TRBV2
TGTGCCAGCAGTGAAGTCACAGGGGCATATGGCTACACCTTC
CASSEVTGAYGYTF
>NA|NA|TRBJ2-7|12|TRBV5-8
TGTGCCAGCAGCCGTATGGATCTCGAGCAGTACTTC
CASSRMDLEQYF
>NA|NA|TRBJ2-7|14|TRBV7-2
TGTGCCAGCAGCCCAGGCCTAGGGGCCTACGAGCAGTACTTC
CASSPGLGAYEQYF
>NA|NA|TRBJ2-5|14|TRBV2
TGTGCCAGCAGGACGGGAGTCGGTCAAGAGACCCAGTACTTC
CASRTGVGQETQYF
>NA|NA|TRBJ1-2|14|TRBV5-1
TGCGCCAGCAGCTTGGGTAGTCAGGGAAATGGCTACACCTTC
CASSLGSQGNGYTF
>TRBD1|NA|TRBJ2-7|14|TRBV6-5
TGTGCCAGCTCAGGGACAGGGAGTCCCTACGAGCAGTACTTC
CASSGTGSPYEQYF
>NA|NA|TRBJ2-5|14|TRBV5-5
TGTGCCAGCAGCATGCCAGGGGTCGGGGAGACCCAGTACTTC
CASSMPGVGETQYF
>NA|NA|TRBJ1-6|15|TRBV25-1
TGTGCCAGCAGTGCGACTTCGATCCATAATTCACCCCTCCACTTT
CASSATSIHNSPLHF
>NA|NA|TRBJ2-1|14|TRBV6-8
TGTGCCAGCCATGATATTCTCCCAGCCAATGAGCAGTTCTTC
CASHDILPANEQFF